Detailed here is one TCR beta chain. It has no known antigen specificity. No much larger clone exists at a distance of one base, and base qualities are not known. These data originate in a study of blood T cell repertoires in COVID-19 (dated by TCRdb to the early 2020s). Notes on the research overall: Collaborator samples came from the United States, Italy and Spain and covered acute and convalescent phases of COVID-19. Subjects who had been exposed to COVID-19, were actively infected with it, or had recovered from it provided the deeply sampled blood TCRbeta repertoires that made up the dataset. A de-identified subject ID, COVID-19 status, age in years and sex were almost always included in the sample metadata. The repertoires were made available in a free public database intended to serve as a resource for research on the immune response to SARS-CoV-2. HLA class I and class II types, where available, came from metadata supplied by the sample provider rather than from assay-based typing. The prospective study material was composed of cDNA or gDNA derived from T cells, B-cell-depleted T cells, or PBMCs. The samples were drawn from two sources: the first 160 participants of the ongoing ImmuneRACE study, and approximately 1,300 subjects contributed by 6 global collaborators. Here is what the overall study found, with its caveats: The quantity of clinical and demographic metadata differed by source and by participant and was supplied without curation.

Each collaborating institution followed its own protocols to collect whole blood in K2EDTA tubes. For TCRbeta analysis, collaborator samples were shipped as frozen whole blood, as isolated PBMCs, or as DNA extracted from either sample type. The immunoSEQ Assay, a bias-controlled multiplex PCR, was used to amplify TCRbeta CDR3 regions from genomic DNA. The paper's processing steps were these. Nucleated cell counts per sample were estimated from amplification of reference gene primers within the assay. To quantify the absolute abundance of each unique TCRbeta CDR3 rearrangement, sequence reads were collapsed and filtered. For each sample, productive Simpson clonality was calculated as the square root of Simpson's diversity index across productive rearrangements. Not all clones reach the TCRdb copy of this immuneACCESS table, which keeps in-frame sequences only. Checked studies attribute under half of the gap to unresolved V genes and leave the rest unexplained. V, J and clone size derive from that table, while D and trimming were established from the DNA sequence. The sample table records under 200,000 clones; approximately 87% of these occur just once. Clones ranked in the top ten supply 2% to 3% of the sample.

Sample: peripheral blood. The clonotype originates from a man between 40 and 49 years old with active or convalescent COVID-19.

Read as DNA, the sequence is TGCGCCAGCAGCCAAGATCAAATGGAGAGAATCAGACACTATGGCTACACCTTC. Its translation is CASSQDQMERIRHYGYTF. This chain joins TRBV4-3 to TRBJ1-2, with the D segment identity uncertain. The cysteine opens and the phenylalanine closes a CDR3 of 18 amino acids. Solely the CDR3 DNA is kept, with 54 bases framed from the first base. From the germline V gene, CDR1 is LGHNA and CDR2 is YSLEER. The junction carries 20 bases between V and J, which are trimmed by 0 bases and 3 bases respectively.